This is a list of T cell receptor beta chains from one sample in a study of blood T cells in healthy people across ages. Each CDR3 protein gets one entry after TCRdb re-called the 5' RACE reads with MiXCR. The repertoire holds around 900,000 distinct CDR3 sequences, with 45% to 60% as singletons. Sequenced: blood. The receptors shown here come from a woman aged 55 to 70 in good health. Both conserved end residues are part of each CDR3. The order of the fields is V gene, clone size, D gene, J gene, CDR3 protein, CDR3 DNA. A D gene is named only where the DNA matches it firmly. Size tells how often a clone was seen (once, few, many) or the class of an expanded clone, and some rows leave it out.

>TRBV10-3|-|TRBD2|TRBJ2-5
CAIGLAEETQYF
TGTGCCATAGGACTAGCGGAAGAGACCCAGTACTTC
>TRBV4-2|few|-|TRBJ2-7
CASSQEKRAYEQYF
TGTGCCAGCAGCCAAGAAAAGCGGGCCTACGAGCAGTACTTC
>TRBV5-5|-|TRBD1|TRBJ1-1
CASSAKGQGTAEVFF
TGTGCCAGCAGCGCGAAGGGACAGGGGACGGCTGAAGTTTTCTTT
>TRBV6-5|-|-|TRBJ2-7
CASSYSAPWRLENSYEQYF
TGTGCCAGCAGTTACTCGGCCCCGTGGCGCCTGGAGAATTCCTACGAGCAGTACTTC
>TRBV15|-|-|TRBJ2-3
CATSFRDARQDTQYF
TGTGCCACCAGCTTCCGGGACGCCCGGCAAGATACGCAGTATTTT
>TRBV6-1|-|-|TRBJ2-3
CASRTGASTDTQYF
TGTGCCAGCAGGACAGGAGCTAGCACAGATACGCAGTATTTT
>TRBV6-5|-|-|TRBJ2-5
CASSSAADNEQYF
TGTGCCAGCAGCTCGGCGGCCGACAATGAGCAGTACTTC
>TRBV10-3|few|TRBD1|TRBJ2-5
CAISVNRGETQYF
TGTGCCATCAGTGTCAACAGGGGTGAGACCCAGTACTTC
>TRBV4-1|-|-|TRBJ1-2
CASSSGAAGYTF
TGCGCCAGCAGTTCGGGCGCCGCTGGCTACACCTTC
>TRBV18|-|-|TRBJ1-1
CASSPPVGTEAFF
TGTGCCAGCTCACCCCCGGTCGGCACTGAAGCTTTCTTT
>TRBV20-1|-|-|TRBJ2-5
CSVLGGQETQYF
TGCAGTGTGCTTGGGGGGCAAGAGACCCAGTACTTC
>TRBV18|few|TRBD1|TRBJ1-2
CASSPQAGQDGYGYTF
TGTGCCAGCTCACCTCAAGCGGGACAGGACGGCTATGGCTACACCTTC
>TRBV28|few|-|TRBJ2-3
CASSRSQVGRKGTQYF
TGTGCCAGCAGCAGGTCCCAAGTCGGGAGAAAGGGTACGCAGTATTTT
>TRBV6-1|-|-|TRBJ2-5
CASSEKDRPQETQYF
TGTGCCAGCAGTGAAAAAGACCGGCCCCAAGAGACCCAGTACTTC
>TRBV11-2|-|TRBD2|TRBJ2-1
CASSHLWTSGSHEQFF
TGTGCCAGCAGCCACCTCTGGACTAGCGGGAGCCATGAGCAGTTCTTC
>TRBV7-2|few|-|TRBJ1-6
CASSLDNRRPLHF
TGTGCCAGCAGCTTAGACAACCGCCGCCCCCTCCACTTT
>TRBV20-1|-|TRBD1|TRBJ2-1
CSASRGFIGNEQFF
TGCAGTGCTAGCAGGGGGTTTATCGGCAATGAGCAGTTCTTC
>TRBV11-2|few|-|TRBJ2-3
CASSLDPRADTDTQYF
TGTGCCAGCAGCTTAGATCCTCGGGCTGACACAGATACGCAGTATTTT
>TRBV6-5|-|-|TRBJ2-5
CASSYSTGEVSNEQYF
TGTGCCAGCAGTTACTCGACCGGCGAGGTATCCAATGAGCAGTACTTC
>TRBV5-6|-|TRBD1|TRBJ2-7
CASRPTVVGTGDLYEQYF
TGTGCCAGCAGACCGACAGTGGTGGGCACAGGGGATTTATACGAGCAGTACTTC
>TRBV5-5|-|TRBD1|TRBJ2-6
CASSIPGQGAFGANVLTF
TGTGCCAGCAGCATACCGGGACAGGGGGCGTTTGGGGCCAACGTCCTGACTTTC
>TRBV27|few|TRBD2|TRBJ2-5
CASSFHQGGGLAPQETQYF
TGTGCCAGCAGTTTTCACCAGGGTGGGGGACTAGCGCCTCAAGAGACCCAGTACTTC
>TRBV20-1|-|-|TRBJ2-7
CSRKGKSSYEQYF
TGCAGCCGGAAGGGCAAGAGCTCCTACGAGCAGTACTTC
>TRBV7-9|-|-|TRBJ2-6
CASSPDTGSGANVLTF
TGTGCCAGCAGCCCAGATACAGGGTCTGGGGCCAACGTCCTGACTTTC
>TRBV7-2|few|-|TRBJ2-5
CASSLEAGTYETQYF
TGTGCCAGCAGCTTAGAGGCAGGGACTTACGAGACCCAGTACTTC
>TRBV4-3|-|TRBD1|TRBJ2-5
CASSQRQGASHNEQYF
TGCGCCAGCAGCCAGAGACAGGGGGCGTCTCACAATGAGCAGTACTTC
>TRBV28|-|-|TRBJ1-1
CASSSPWAGVMNTEAFF
TGTGCCAGCAGTTCCCCTTGGGCAGGGGTCATGAACACTGAAGCTTTCTTT
>TRBV7-2|-|-|TRBJ1-2
CASSLAGGALYGYTF
TGTGCCAGCAGCTTAGCGGGAGGGGCGCTCTATGGCTACACCTTC
>TRBV11-2|-|-|TRBJ2-3
CASSLGVGADTQYF
TGTGCCAGCAGCTTAGGTGTGGGGGCGGATACGCAGTATTTT
>TRBV29-1|-|TRBD2|TRBJ2-5
CSAEGSGGREEETQYF
TGCAGCGCCGAAGGGAGCGGCGGGAGGGAGGAAGAGACCCAGTACTTC
>TRBV7-8|-|TRBD1|TRBJ2-7
CASSPRDRGGEQYF
TGTGCCAGCAGCCCACGGGACAGGGGTGGCGAGCAGTACTTC
>TRBV4-2|-|-|TRBJ2-7
CASSQGAGREGEQYF
TGTGCCAGCAGCCAAGGGGCCGGGAGAGAAGGAGAGCAGTACTTC
>TRBV7-3|-|-|TRBJ2-1
CASSLAKGHNEQFF
TGTGCCAGCAGCTTAGCTAAGGGGCACAATGAGCAGTTCTTC
>TRBV20-1|-|-|TRBJ2-1
CSARVGSSPGERFF
TGCAGTGCTAGAGTCGGCAGCTCCCCGGGTGAGCGGTTCTTC
>TRBV12-3/TRBV12-4|few|-|TRBJ2-7
CASRPAGSSSYEQYF
TGTGCCAGCAGGCCGGCGGGGTCGAGCTCCTACGAGCAGTACTTC
>TRBV7-2|-|-|TRBJ2-1
CASRNYGAFNEQFF
TGTGCCAGCAGAAATTATGGGGCGTTTAATGAGCAGTTCTTC
>TRBV28|-|-|TRBJ1-2
CASTDARGGYTF
TGTGCCAGCACCGACGCCAGGGGCGGCTACACCTTC
>TRBV4-2|-|TRBD1|TRBJ1-2
CASRTRTGWIDYGYTF
TGTGCCAGCAGAACCAGGACAGGATGGATAGACTATGGCTACACCTTC
>TRBV3-1|-|-|TRBJ1-6
CASTTGTYNSPLHF
TGTGCCAGCACCACAGGGACCTATAATTCACCCCTCCACTTT
>TRBV14|-|-|TRBJ2-7
CASSLYSGTSYEQYF
TGTGCCAGCAGCCTTTATAGCGGTACCTCCTACGAGCAGTACTTC
>TRBV20-1|few|TRBD2|TRBJ2-5
CSARLAGASEQYF
TGCAGTGCTAGACTAGCGGGAGCAAGTGAGCAGTACTTC
>TRBV28|-|TRBD1|TRBJ2-7
CASSLTGPKGEQYF
TGTGCCAGCAGTTTGACAGGGCCCAAGGGGGAGCAGTACTTC
>TRBV6-4|-|-|TRBJ2-3
CASSDYGFADTQYF
TGTGCCAGCAGTGACTACGGTTTTGCAGATACGCAGTATTTT
>TRBV12-3/TRBV12-4|-|-|TRBJ2-2
CACHTGELFF
TGTGCCTGCCACACCGGGGAGCTGTTTTTT
>TRBV7-9|-|TRBD2|TRBJ2-7
CASSPSGRKYYEQYF
TGTGCCAGCAGCCCTAGCGGGAGGAAATACTACGAGCAGTACTTC
>TRBV7-2|-|-|TRBJ2-3
CASSLDRGLGDTQYF
TGTGCCAGCAGCTTAGATCGCGGGTTGGGGGATACGCAGTATTTT
>TRBV7-9|-|TRBD1|TRBJ1-1
CASTAGQGFWTEAFF
TGTGCCAGCACTGCGGGACAGGGGTTTTGGACTGAAGCTTTCTTT
>TRBV6-5|-|-|TRBJ1-6
CASSYSRGNNSPLHF
TGTGCCAGCAGTTACTCAAGGGGAAATAATTCACCCCTCCACTTT
>TRBV2|-|TRBD2|TRBJ2-3
CASRTRLAGATDTQYF
TGTGCCAGCAGGACCAGACTAGCGGGGGCCACAGATACGCAGTATTTT
>TRBV5-1|few|-|TRBJ2-7
CASSRLGAEIYEQYF
TGCGCCAGCAGCCGACTCGGGGCAGAGATATACGAGCAGTACTTC
>TRBV5-6|-|-|TRBJ2-5
CASNRQETQYF
TGTGCCAGCAACAGGCAAGAGACCCAGTACTTC
>TRBV28|-|-|TRBJ2-3
CASSTLIKDFRYF
TGTGCCAGCAGTACTTTGATAAAGGACTTCAGGTATTTT
>TRBV11-2|-|-|TRBJ2-1
CASSFDITPNEQFF
TGTGCCAGCAGCTTCGATATTACCCCCAATGAGCAGTTCTTC
>TRBV4-2|-|TRBD2|TRBJ2-5
CASSPKLAGDYEQYF
TGTGCCAGCAGCCCGAAACTAGCGGGAGATTATGAGCAGTACTTC
>TRBV20-1|once|-|TRBJ2-7
CSARQTRDDEQYF
TGCAGTGCTAGACAAACAAGGGACGACGAGCAGTACTTC